A single T cell receptor beta chain is shown here with its context. The data were taken from a study of control samples from healthy donors and cancer patients. Using immunoSEQ multiplex PCR, the repertoire was profiled, and TCRdb retains in-frame clones only, with some absent. This sample has about 230,000 clones, with over 75% found just once. The V gene end was trimmed by 7 bases and the J gene end by 2 bases; junction bases not matched to a gene: 8. The germline gives CDR1 SGHNT, CDR2 YYREEE (reference sequence). CDR3 length: 14 amino acids. Sequenced: PBMCs. The TCR comes from a woman aged 60-70 years with lung cancer. The chain links TRBV5-4 to TRBJ1-2, with 7 positions matching TRBD1. CDR3 nucleotides: TGTGCCAGCTTTTTGACAGGGAGAAACTATGGCTACACCTTC. Translation gives CASFLTGRNYGYTF.